Sequencing of this T cell receptor beta chain was carried out in a study of CD8+ T cells in alopecia areata. Extraction and reverse transcription of RNA yielded cDNA as the sequencing template. Clones were read by immunoSEQ multiplex PCR, and TCRdb kept only the in-frame ones, dropping some. The sample consists of more than 200,000 clones, under 80% of them appearing once. Germline CDR1 GTSNPN, CDR2 SVGIG (reference sequence). This CDR3 is 15 amino acids long. V shed 0 bases and J 3 bases; nucleotides not matched to a gene: 6. The chain links TRBV30 to TRBJ2-7; TRBD1 agrees at 9 bases. This receptor was obtained from a human donor with alopecia areata. Sample: CD4+ T cells sorted from blood, taken at week 0. The CDR3 DNA follows: TGTGCCTGGAGTGTAGGTGGACAGGGGATCTACGAGCAGTACTTC. It specifies CAWSVGGQGIYEQYF.